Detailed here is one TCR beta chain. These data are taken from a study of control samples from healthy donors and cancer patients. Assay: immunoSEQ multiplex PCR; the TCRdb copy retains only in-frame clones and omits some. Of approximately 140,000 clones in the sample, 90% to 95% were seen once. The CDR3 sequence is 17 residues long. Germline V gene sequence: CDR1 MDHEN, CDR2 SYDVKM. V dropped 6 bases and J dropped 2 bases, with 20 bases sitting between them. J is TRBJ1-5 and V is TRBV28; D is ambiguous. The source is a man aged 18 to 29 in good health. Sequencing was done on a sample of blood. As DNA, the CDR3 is TGTGCCAGCAGCCTTGGGCCGCGCAGACACCGCAATCAGCCCCAGCATTTT. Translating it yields CASSLGPRRHRNQPQHF.